These 4 T cell receptor beta chains were sequenced from one sample in a study of T cell clonality in common variable immunodeficiency. Produced via immunoSEQ multiplex PCR; TCRdb's table is partial and in-frame only. Listed for the sample are tens of thousands of clones, none seen a single time. Sequencing used peripheral blood mononuclear cells. All receptors come from a person aged 18-70 years in good health.

With respect to this clone: The DNA ends 3 residues before the CDR3 does, and the rest of the CDR3 is filled in from the germline J gene. This chain links TRBV19 with TRBJ2-1, with a possible D match to TRBD2 (6 bases). Trimming stripped 5 bases from V and 0 bases from J, with 8 bases between. The CDR3 is made up of 14 amino acids. Germline V gene lookup returns CDR1 LNHDA and CDR2 SQIVND (reference sequence). The CDR3 DNA, read in part, is TGTGCCAGTAGTTGGCGGGGCTCCTACAATGAG. Encoded protein: CASSWRGSYNE. The full CDR3 protein is CASSWRGSYNEQFF.

The table lists this clone with a few counts. The CDR3 goes on 3 residues after the read ends, and that part is filled in from the germline J gene. Other DNA sequences of this sample code for an identical CDR3. The chain employs TRBV5-1 and TRBJ1-5; 8 nucleotides agree with TRBD1. The CDR3 runs to 15 residues. The V gene end was trimmed by 4 bases and the J gene end by 2 bases; junction bases not matched to a gene: 5. Per the germline V gene, CDR1 is SGHRS and CDR2 is YFSETQ. CDR3 DNA, as far as it was read: TGCGCCAGCAGCCTGTCGACAGGGGGCAATCAGCCC. Its protein product is CASSLSTGGNQP. The CDR3 reads in full as CASSLSTGGNQPQHF.

In this sample, this clone turned up many times. With the read ending 3 residues before the CDR3 end, the germline J gene is used to fill in that end. The chain recombines TRBV20-1 with TRBJ2-5; 8 bases are shared with TRBD1. Unmatched junction bases numbered 5, after V lost 0 bases and J lost 5 bases. Germline CDR1 DFQATT, CDR2 SNEGSKA (reference sequence). This CDR3 has 14 amino acids. The CDR3 DNA, read in part, is TGCAGTGCTAGAGATAGGACAGGGTGGGAGACC. Translated: CSARDRTGWET. The whole CDR3 is CSARDRTGWETQYF.

This clone was found a few times. The CDR3 end falls 3 residues outside the read, so it is completed with the germline J gene. The chain couples TRBV7-2 to TRBJ1-1; D ambiguous. Germline-derived CDR1 and CDR2 are SGHTA and FQGNSA. The ends were cut back, 1 base at V and 0 bases at J, with 6 bases in the middle. This CDR3 contains 14 residues. The CDR3 loop reads CASSLVPLNTEAFF. The covered CDR3 bases are TGTGCCAGCAGCTTAGTTCCGTTGAACACTGAA.